This T cell receptor beta chain stems from a study of blood T cell repertoires in COVID-19. For the study at large: There were acute and convalescent COVID-19 samples, and they came from the United States, Italy and Spain.

The V gene end was trimmed by 5 bases and the J gene end by 4 bases; junction bases not matched to a gene: 8. This CDR3 is 15 amino acids long. Germline CDR1 reads KGHSH; CDR2 reads LQKENI. TCRdb's table, derived via immunoSEQ multiplex PCR, lists solely in-frame clones and lacks some. The sample shows about 170,000 clones, roughly nine tenths of them seen only once. The TCR comes from a man aged 70 or older with acute or convalescent COVID-19. The chain combines TRBV18 with TRBJ1-5; 7 bases are a match to TRBD1. The sample comprised peripheral blood. The CDR3 is CASSRRGQINQPQHF. DNA of the CDR3: TGTGCCAGCTCAAGGAGGGGACAGATAAATCAGCCCCAGCATTTT. Using reference TRBV18 and TRBJ1-5 for the parts outside the CDR3, the full variable domain is NAGVMQNPRHLVRRRGQEARLRCSPMKGHSHVYWYRQLPEEGLKFMVYLQKENIIDESGMPKERFSAEFPKEGPSILRIQQVVRGDSAAYFCASSRRGQINQPQHFGDGTRLSIL.